This T cell receptor beta chain was found in a study of CD8+ T cells in alopecia areata. Extraction and reverse transcription of RNA yielded cDNA as the sequencing template. Some clones are missing from TCRdb's copy, which holds only in-frame ones; the method was immunoSEQ multiplex PCR. The sample lists under 250,000 clones; around 62% were seen once. This TCR derives from a human donor with alopecia areata. Specimen: CD4+ T cells sorted from blood, collected at week 0.

The CDR3, as DNA: TGCGCCAGCAGCTCGCTGACTAGCGGGAGTGTAGTTAGTGATGAGCAGTTCTTC. Residues: CASSSLTSGSVVSDEQFF. V gene TRBV5-1 combines with J gene TRBJ2-1, with 12 bases lining up with TRBD2. CDR1 and CDR2 (germline): SGHRS, YFSETQ. The CDR3 contains 18 residues. J gave up 8 bases and V 3 bases, and 15 bases lay outside the gene matches. Supplemented by reference TRBV5-1 and TRBJ2-1, the full variable domain reads KAGVTQTPRYLIKTRGQQVTLSCSPISGHRSVSWYQQTPGQGLQFLFEYFSETQRNKGNFPGRFSGRQFSNSRSEMNVSTLELGDSALYLCASSSLTSGSVVSDEQFFGPGTRLTVL.